The rows below give T cell receptor beta chains drawn from one sample of a study of Tregs in tolerant kidney transplant recipients. Measured with immunoSEQ multiplex PCR; TCRdb has only the in-frame clones, and not every one. This table has some 11,000 clones, under 95% appearing once. Their recognized antigens are unknown. Source: Tregs from blood cultured with allogeneic cells, taken before the transplant. The receptors were sampled from a human patient who received a combined kidney and bone marrow transplant. CDR3s include the opening cysteine and the closing phenylalanine or tryptophan. Each record gives: J gene, D gene, V gene, clone size, CDR3 DNA, CDR3 protein. The D gene is left open where the match is weak. Some rows have no size entry. The others give once, few or many, or a class for an expanded clone.

J gene: TRBJ2-7
D gene: TRBD1
V gene: TRBV29-1
clone size: .
CDR3 DNA: TGCAGCGTTAGGGACAGGGGGCACGAGCAGTACTTC
CDR3 protein: CSVRDRGHEQYF

J gene: TRBJ2-2
D gene: TRBD2
V gene: TRBV9
clone size: .
CDR3 DNA: TGTGCCAGCAGCGTAGGACTAGCGGGGGCGAGGGAGCTGTTTTTT
CDR3 protein: CASSVGLAGARELFF

J gene: TRBJ1-4
D gene: .
V gene: TRBV7-9
clone size: .
CDR3 DNA: TGTGCCAGCAGCCCTGCGTTTGGCCACAACTCGGGTGAAAAACTGTTTTTT
CDR3 protein: CASSPAFGHNSGEKLFF

J gene: TRBJ2-3
D gene: TRBD2
V gene: TRBV7-9
clone size: .
CDR3 DNA: TGTGCCAGCATGTTAAGACTAGCGGGGAGCACAGATACGCAGTATTTT
CDR3 protein: CASMLRLAGSTDTQYF

J gene: TRBJ1-2
D gene: .
V gene: TRBV9
clone size: .
CDR3 DNA: TGTGCCAGCACCCCCGGGGGGTTCTATGGCTACACCTTC
CDR3 protein: CASTPGGFYGYTF

J gene: TRBJ1-2
D gene: .
V gene: TRBV5-6
clone size: .
CDR3 DNA: TGTGCCAGCAGCGCGTTGGTGGGGGGCTACACCTTC
CDR3 protein: CASSALVGGYTF

J gene: TRBJ2-5
D gene: .
V gene: TRBV6-5
clone size: .
CDR3 DNA: TGTGCCAGCAGCCGAGGACAGCCACAAGAGACCCAGTACTTC
CDR3 protein: CASSRGQPQETQYF

J gene: TRBJ2-5
D gene: .
V gene: TRBV18
clone size: .
CDR3 DNA: TGTGCCAGCTCACGCGCCGGGACCTTCCAAGAGACCCAGTACTTC
CDR3 protein: CASSRAGTFQETQYF

J gene: TRBJ2-2
D gene: TRBD2
V gene: TRBV5-6
clone size: .
CDR3 DNA: TGTGCCAGCAGCTTGGCCGGACTAGCCCTCACCGGGGAGCTGTTTTTT
CDR3 protein: CASSLAGLALTGELFF

J gene: TRBJ1-3
D gene: .
V gene: TRBV19
clone size: once
CDR3 DNA: TGTGCCAGTAGTATATTCCAGGGACGGACTGGAAACACCATATATTTT
CDR3 protein: CASSIFQGRTGNTIYF

J gene: TRBJ1-5
D gene: .
V gene: TRBV21-1
clone size: .
CDR3 DNA: TGTGCCAGCAGCAAAGCAGGTCAGCCCCAGCATTTT
CDR3 protein: CASSKAGQPQHF